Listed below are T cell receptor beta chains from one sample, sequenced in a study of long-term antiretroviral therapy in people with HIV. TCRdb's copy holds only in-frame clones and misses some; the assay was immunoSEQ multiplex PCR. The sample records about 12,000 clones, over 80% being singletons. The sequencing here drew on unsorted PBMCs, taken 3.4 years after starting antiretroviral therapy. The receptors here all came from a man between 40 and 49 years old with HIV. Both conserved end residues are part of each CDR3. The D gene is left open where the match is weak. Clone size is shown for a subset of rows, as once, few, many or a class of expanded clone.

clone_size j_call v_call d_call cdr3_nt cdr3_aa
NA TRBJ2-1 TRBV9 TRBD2 TGTGCCAGCAGCCCAGTAGCGGGGGGGGCCCAATACAATGAGCAGTTCTTC CASSPVAGGAQYNEQFF
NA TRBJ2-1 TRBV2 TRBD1 TGTGCCAGCACCTACAGGGGGACAGACTACAATGAGCAGTTCTTC CASTYRGTDYNEQFF
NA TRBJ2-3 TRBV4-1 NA TGCGCCAGCAGCCAGGTTGCGGGCATCACAGATACGCAGTATTTT CASSQVAGITDTQYF
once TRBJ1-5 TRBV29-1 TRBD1 TGCAGCGTCGTAACAGGGGTAGGCCAGCCCCAGCATTTT CSVVTGVGQPQHF
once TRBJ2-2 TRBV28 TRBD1 TGTGCCAGCAGTCCCCGACAGGGGAAGGGAGAGAACACCGGGGAGCTGTTTTTT CASSPRQGKGENTGELFF
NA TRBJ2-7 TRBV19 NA TGTGCCAGTAGTATGGGCGACTACCTATTCTACGAGCAGTACTTC CASSMGDYLFYEQYF
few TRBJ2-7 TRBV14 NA TGTGCCAGCAGCCCTCCCATTAGCCCCCCGGGACAGGGAAGGAGCGGGAGTTTCTACGAGCAGTACTTC CASSPPISPPGQGRSGSFYEQYF
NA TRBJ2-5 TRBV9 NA TGTGCCAGCAGCTCTCCCCAACCGGTGGAGACCCAGTACTTC CASSSPQPVETQYF
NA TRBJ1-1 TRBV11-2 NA TGTGCCAGCAGCTCCAGGTCGACTTTCTTT CASSSRSTFF
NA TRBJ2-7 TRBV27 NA TGTGCCAGCAGTTTATCCGCGAGCTCCTACGAGCAGTACTTC CASSLSASSYEQYF
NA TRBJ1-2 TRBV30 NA TGTGCCTGGAGTGACAGAGCCTATGGCTACACCTTC CAWSDRAYGYTF
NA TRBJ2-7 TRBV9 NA TGTGCCAGCAGCGTTCGGGACTCCCAGTACGAGCAGTACTTC CASSVRDSQYEQYF